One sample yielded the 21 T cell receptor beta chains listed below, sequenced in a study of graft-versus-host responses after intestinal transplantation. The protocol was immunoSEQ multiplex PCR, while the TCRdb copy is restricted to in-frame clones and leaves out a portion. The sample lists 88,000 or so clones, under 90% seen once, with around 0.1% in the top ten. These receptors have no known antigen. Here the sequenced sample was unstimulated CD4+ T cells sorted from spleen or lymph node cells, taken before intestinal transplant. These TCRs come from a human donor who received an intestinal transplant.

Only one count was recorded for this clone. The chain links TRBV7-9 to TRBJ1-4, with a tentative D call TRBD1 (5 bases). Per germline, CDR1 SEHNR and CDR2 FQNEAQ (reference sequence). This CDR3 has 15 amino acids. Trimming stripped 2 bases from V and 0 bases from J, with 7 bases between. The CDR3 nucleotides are TGTGCCAGCAGCTTAATCAGGGCAACTAATGAAAAACTGTTTTTT. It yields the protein CASSLIRATNEKLFF. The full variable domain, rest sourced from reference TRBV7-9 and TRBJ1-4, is DTGVSQNPRHKITKRGQNVTFRCDPISEHNRLYWYRQTLGQGPEFLTYFQNEAQLEKSRLLSDRFSAERPKGSFSTLEIQRTEQGDSAMYLCASSLIRATNEKLFFGSGTQLSVL.

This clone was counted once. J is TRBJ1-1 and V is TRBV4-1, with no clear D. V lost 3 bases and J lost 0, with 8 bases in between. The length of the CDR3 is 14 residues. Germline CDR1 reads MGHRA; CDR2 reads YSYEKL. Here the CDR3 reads CASSHPGLNTEAFF. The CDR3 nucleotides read TGCGCCAGCAGCCACCCTGGGCTGAACACTGAAGCTTTCTTT.

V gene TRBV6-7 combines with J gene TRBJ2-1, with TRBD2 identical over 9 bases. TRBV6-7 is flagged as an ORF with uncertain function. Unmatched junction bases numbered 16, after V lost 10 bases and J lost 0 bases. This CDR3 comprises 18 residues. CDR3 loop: CAKLGPAGGPRSYNEQFF. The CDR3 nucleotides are TGTGCCAAATTGGGTCCAGCGGGGGGCCCCCGCTCCTACAATGAGCAGTTCTTC.

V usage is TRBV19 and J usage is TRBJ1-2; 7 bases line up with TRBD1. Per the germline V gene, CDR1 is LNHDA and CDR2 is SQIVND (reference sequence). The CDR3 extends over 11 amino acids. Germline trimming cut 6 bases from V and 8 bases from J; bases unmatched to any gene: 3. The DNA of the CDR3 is TGTGCCAGTAGGCGGGGACAGGGCTACACCTTC. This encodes CASRRGQGYTF.

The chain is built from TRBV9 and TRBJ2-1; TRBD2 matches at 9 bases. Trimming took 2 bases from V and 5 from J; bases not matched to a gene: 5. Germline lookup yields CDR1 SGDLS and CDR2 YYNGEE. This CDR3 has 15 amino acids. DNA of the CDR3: TGTGCCAGCAGCGTGTTGCGGGGGGGAGACAATGAGCAGTTCTTC. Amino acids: CASSVLRGGDNEQFF.

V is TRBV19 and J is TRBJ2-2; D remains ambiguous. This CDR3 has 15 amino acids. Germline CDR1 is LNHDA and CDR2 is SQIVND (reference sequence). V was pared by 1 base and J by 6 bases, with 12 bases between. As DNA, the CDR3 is TGTGCCAGTAGTATAGTCGACAAGACCGCCGGGGAGCTGTTTTTT. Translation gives CASSIVDKTAGELFF.

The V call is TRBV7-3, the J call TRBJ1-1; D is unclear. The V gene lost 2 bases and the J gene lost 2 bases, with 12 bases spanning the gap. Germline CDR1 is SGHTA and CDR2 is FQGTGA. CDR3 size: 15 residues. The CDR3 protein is CASSLGEVGNTEAFF. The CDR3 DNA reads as TGTGCCAGCAGCTTAGGGGAGGTGGGAAACACTGAAGCTTTCTTT.

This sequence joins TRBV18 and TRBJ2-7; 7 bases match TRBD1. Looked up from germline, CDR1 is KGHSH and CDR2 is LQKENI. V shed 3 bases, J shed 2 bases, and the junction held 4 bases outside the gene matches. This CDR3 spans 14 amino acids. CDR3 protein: CASSPTGQPYEQYF. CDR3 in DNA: TGTGCCAGCTCACCGACGGGACAGCCCTACGAGCAGTACTTC.

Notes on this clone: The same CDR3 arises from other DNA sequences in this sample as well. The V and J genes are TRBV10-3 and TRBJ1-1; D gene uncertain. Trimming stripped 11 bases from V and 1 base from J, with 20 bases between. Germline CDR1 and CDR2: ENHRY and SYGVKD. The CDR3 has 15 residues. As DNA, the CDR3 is TGTGCCGCCAGCCACCCTACCGCAGGGAACACTGAAGCTTTCTTT. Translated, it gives CAASHPTAGNTEAFF.

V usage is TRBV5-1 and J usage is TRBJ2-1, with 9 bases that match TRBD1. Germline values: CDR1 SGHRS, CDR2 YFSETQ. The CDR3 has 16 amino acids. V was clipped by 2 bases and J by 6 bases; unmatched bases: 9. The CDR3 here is CASSFEGTGWGNEQFF. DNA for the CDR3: TGCGCCAGCAGCTTTGAGGGGACAGGGTGGGGCAATGAGCAGTTCTTC.

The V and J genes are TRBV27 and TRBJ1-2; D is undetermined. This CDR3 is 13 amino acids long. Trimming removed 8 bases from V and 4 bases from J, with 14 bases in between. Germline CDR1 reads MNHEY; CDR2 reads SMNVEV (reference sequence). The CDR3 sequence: CASSPNGGYGYTF. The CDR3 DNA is TGTGCCAGCTCCCCTAATGGAGGCTATGGCTACACCTTC.

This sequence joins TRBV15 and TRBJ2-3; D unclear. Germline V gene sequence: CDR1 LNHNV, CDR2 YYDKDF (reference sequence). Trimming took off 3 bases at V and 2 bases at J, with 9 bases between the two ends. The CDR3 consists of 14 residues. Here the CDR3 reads CATSSSLYTDTQYF. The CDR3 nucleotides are TGTGCCACCAGCAGTTCTCTTTACACAGATACGCAGTATTTT.

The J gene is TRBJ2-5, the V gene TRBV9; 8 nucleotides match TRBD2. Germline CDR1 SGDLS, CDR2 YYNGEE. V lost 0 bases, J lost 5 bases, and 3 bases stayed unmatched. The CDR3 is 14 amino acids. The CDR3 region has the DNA TGTGCCAGCAGCGTAGGGCCTAGCGGGGAGACCCAGTACTTC. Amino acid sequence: CASSVGPSGETQYF.

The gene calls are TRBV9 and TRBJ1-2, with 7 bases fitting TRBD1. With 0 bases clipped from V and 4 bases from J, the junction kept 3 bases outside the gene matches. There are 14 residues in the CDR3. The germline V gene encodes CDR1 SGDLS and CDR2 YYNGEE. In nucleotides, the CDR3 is TGTGCCAGCAGCGTAGGACAGGGTACCTATGGCTACACCTTC. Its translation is CASSVGQGTYGYTF.

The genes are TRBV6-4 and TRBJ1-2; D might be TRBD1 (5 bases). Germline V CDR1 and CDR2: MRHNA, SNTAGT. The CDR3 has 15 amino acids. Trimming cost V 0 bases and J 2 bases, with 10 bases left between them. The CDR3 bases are TGTGCCAGCAGTGACTCTGCAGGGTCAAACTATGGCTACACCTTC. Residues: CASSDSAGSNYGYTF.

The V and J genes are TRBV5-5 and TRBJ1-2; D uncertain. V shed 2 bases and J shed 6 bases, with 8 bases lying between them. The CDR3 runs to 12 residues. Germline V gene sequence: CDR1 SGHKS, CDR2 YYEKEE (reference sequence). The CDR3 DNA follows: TGTGCCAGCAGCTTCCGACACGATGGCTACACCTTC. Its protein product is CASSFRHDGYTF.

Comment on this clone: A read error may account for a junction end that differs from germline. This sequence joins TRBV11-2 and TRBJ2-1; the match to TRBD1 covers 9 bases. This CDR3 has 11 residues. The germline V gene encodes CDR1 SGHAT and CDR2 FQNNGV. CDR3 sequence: CASSLGQGRLF. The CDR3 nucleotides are TGTGCCAGCAGCCTCGGACAGGGGAGGCTCTTC. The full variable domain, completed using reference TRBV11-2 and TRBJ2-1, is EAGVAQSPRYKIIEKRQSVAFWCNPISGHATLYWYQQILGQGPKLLIQFQNNGVVDDSQLPKDRFSAERLKGVDSTLKIQPAKLEDSAVYLCASSLGQGRLFGPGTRLTVL.

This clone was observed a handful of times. The CDR3 DNA sequence: TGCGCCAGCAGCCAAGGACAGGGGGCGAGTGAGCAGTACTTC. This translates into CASSQGQGASEQYF. The rearrangement uses TRBV4-1 and TRBJ2-7, with 10 bases lining up with TRBD1. V gave up 1 base and J gave up 7 bases; unmatched junction bases: 4. The length of the CDR3 is 14 residues. CDR1 and CDR2 from the germline V gene are MGHRA and YSYEKL.

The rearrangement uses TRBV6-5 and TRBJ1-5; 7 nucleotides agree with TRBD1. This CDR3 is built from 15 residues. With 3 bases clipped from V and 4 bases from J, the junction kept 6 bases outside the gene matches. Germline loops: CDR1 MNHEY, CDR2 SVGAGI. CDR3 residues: CASSYLQGGNQPQHF. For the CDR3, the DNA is TGTGCCAGCAGTTATTTGCAGGGGGGAAATCAGCCCCAGCATTTT.

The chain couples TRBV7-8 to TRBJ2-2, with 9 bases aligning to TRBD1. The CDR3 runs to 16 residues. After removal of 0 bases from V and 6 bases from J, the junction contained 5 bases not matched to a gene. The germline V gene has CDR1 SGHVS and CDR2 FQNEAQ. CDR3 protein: CASSLAGDRAAGELFF. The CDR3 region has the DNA TGTGCCAGCAGCTTAGCGGGGGACAGGGCGGCCGGGGAGCTGTTTTTT.

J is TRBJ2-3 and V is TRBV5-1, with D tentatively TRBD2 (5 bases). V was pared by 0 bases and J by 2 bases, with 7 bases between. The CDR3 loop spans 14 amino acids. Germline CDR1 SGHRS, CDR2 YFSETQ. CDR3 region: CASSLGGYTDTQYF. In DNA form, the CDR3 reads TGCGCCAGCAGCTTGGGAGGGTACACAGATACGCAGTATTTT.